These T cell receptor beta chains were read from a single sample in a study of blood T cell repertoires in COVID-19. The protocol was immunoSEQ multiplex PCR, while the TCRdb copy is restricted to in-frame clones and leaves out a portion. The sample carries roughly 250,000 clones, 80% to 85% recorded once. Source material: peripheral blood. The receptor set was obtained from a woman aged 60-70 years with active or convalescent COVID-19. Each CDR3 is given with its conserved first and last residue. A row's size may be missing; if present it is once, few, many or a size class.

>TRBV5-4|TRBJ1-6|NA
CASSLELSPLHF
>TRBV2|TRBJ1-2|NA
CASLRGGSDYGYTF
>TRBV12-5|TRBJ2-2|NA
CASGAQGAHTGELFF
>TRBV5-1|TRBJ1-2|few
CASSLGQGDGYTF
>TRBV14|TRBJ2-2|NA
CASSQSQTSGGTNTGELFF
>TRBV11-1|TRBJ2-3|NA
CASSLAGGPTDTQYF
>TRBV9|TRBJ2-5|NA
CASSVPDRGPKKYQETQYF
>TRBV7-3|TRBJ2-7|NA
CASSLQAGMSYEQYF
>TRBV6-6|TRBJ1-1|NA
CASIRAEGNTEAFF
>TRBV7-6|TRBJ2-2|NA
CASSPRQGGTGELFF
>TRBV11-2|TRBJ1-1|NA
CASSSSWTGRNTEAFF
>TRBV18|TRBJ2-5|few
CASSPLEGRQETQYF
>TRBV18|TRBJ1-1|NA
CASSPATGNTEAFF
>TRBV19|TRBJ2-7|NA
CASTDSYEQYF
>TRBV7-2|TRBJ1-2|NA
CASSLQGDYGYTF
>TRBV18|TRBJ1-6|NA
CASSLGRNNSPLHF
>TRBV27|TRBJ2-2|NA
CASSPGRGTGELFF
>TRBV6-1|TRBJ1-4|NA
CASSERHQGATNEKLFF
>TRBV4-1|TRBJ1-4|NA
CASSQDPVTTNEKLFF
>TRBV5-4|TRBJ1-4|NA
CASSFGATNEKLFF
>TRBV7-9|TRBJ1-3|once
CASSPREGLSSGNTIYF
>TRBV7-6|TRBJ2-7|few
CASSLIAGTGGVEQYF
>TRBV5-1|TRBJ1-1|once
CASSPLQGSGNTEAFF
>TRBV5-1|TRBJ2-3|NA
CASKYGGGTDTQYF
>TRBV6-5|TRBJ2-3|NA
CASMFPSTDTQYF
>TRBV3-1/TRBV3-2|TRBJ1-2|NA
CASSPHSDIGQPGYTF
>TRBV11-2|TRBJ2-3|once
CASRKQGIPTDTQYF
>TRBV4-3|TRBJ2-2|NA
CASSQSLTISTGELFF
>TRBV11-2|TRBJ2-1|NA
CASSAGTSGGATEQFF
>TRBV5-1|TRBJ2-7|NA
CASSLTGQGAYEQYF
>TRBV5-4|TRBJ2-1|once
CASSSGLAGGANEQFF
>TRBV2|TRBJ2-7|many
CASSARGSYEQYF
>TRBV19|TRBJ1-2|NA
CASSIEDFGYTF
>TRBV11-3|TRBJ2-5|NA
CASSLGRGRQETQYF
>TRBV12-3/TRBV12-4|TRBJ2-7|NA
CASRDSYYEQYF
>TRBV5-1|TRBJ1-2|NA
CASSLATTDGYTF
>TRBV2|TRBJ1-6|NA
CASSPKELSPLHF